The 11 T cell receptor beta chains given below trace back to one sample, sequenced in a study of Graves' ophthalmopathy and Graves' hyperthyroidism. RNA transcripts were the source from which TCR beta CDR3 regions were amplified. The first round was an RT-PCR with HTBI primers, and the second round was a multiplex PCR. TCRdb re-analysed the multiplex PCR reads in MiXCR, keeping a single row per CDR3 protein. The sample has about 220,000 distinct CDR3 sequences; approximately 21% are singletons. Input material: peripheral blood. The source of these receptors is a woman in her 50s with Graves' ophthalmopathy.

In this sample, this clonotype turned up many times. The chain couples TRBV30 to TRBJ1-5; D call uncertain. Germline CDR1 and CDR2: GTSNPN and SVGIG (reference sequence). CDR3 size: 14 residues. Trimming left V 1 base short and J 1 base short, with 8 bases between. CDR3 nucleotides: TGTGCCTGGAGTGGGAGGGTGAGCAATCAGCCCCAGCATTTT. Translated, it gives CAWSGRVSNQPQHF. The full variable domain, its missing parts supplied by reference TRBV30 and TRBJ1-5, is SQTIHQWPATLVQPVGSPLSLECTVEGTSNPNLYWYRQAAGRGLQLLFYSVGIGQISSEVPQNLSASRPQDRQFILSSKKLLLSDSGFYLCAWSGRVSNQPQHFGDGTRLSIL.

Ten or more counts support this clonotype. V and J are TRBV6-1 and TRBJ2-7; D is undetermined. Trimming pared 6 bases from V and 2 bases from J, leaving 11 bases between. CDR3 size: 13 residues. The germline gives CDR1 MNHNS, CDR2 SASEGT. CDR3 amino acids: CASRSPPTYEQYF. The CDR3 nucleotides are TGTGCCAGCAGATCGCCTCCCACCTACGAGCAGTACTTC.

The CDR3 reads CASSLRTGRVTQYF. The CDR3 DNA reads as TGTGCCAGCAGCTTACGGACAGGGAGGGTGACCCAGTACTTC. The chain couples TRBV7-2 to TRBJ2-5; D is perhaps TRBD1 (8 bases). Germline CDR1 reads SGHTA; CDR2 reads FQGNSA. The CDR3 extends over 14 amino acids. Trimming removed 2 bases at V and 7 bases at J, with 14 bases between.

This clonotype was seen at least ten times. The rearrangement links TRBV29-1 to TRBJ2-7; D is ambiguous. V lost 4 bases and J 0 bases, leaving 10 bases between the germline ends. Germline V gene sequence: CDR1 SQVTM, CDR2 ANQGSEA. This CDR3 is built from 13 residues. The CDR3 DNA sequence: TGCAGCGTTGCGGCAGACATCTCCTACGAGCAGTACTTC. This translates into CSVAADISYEQYF.

CDR3 in amino acids: CASRELPQSTGYTF. The CDR3 DNA reads TGTGCCAGCAGAGAACTCCCTCAGAGTACGGGCTACACCTTC. J is TRBJ1-2 and V is TRBV28, with D unresolved. The germline CDR1 and CDR2 sequences are MDHEN and SYDVKM. V gave up 6 bases and J gave up 8 bases, with 19 bases separating them. The CDR3 runs to 14 residues.

There are many counts of this clonotype. The chain couples TRBV29-1 to TRBJ2-7, with D hard to call. This CDR3 is built from 14 residues. Germline CDR1 is SQVTM and CDR2 is ANQGSEA. Deletions cut 5 bases from V and 0 bases from J, with 14 bases between. This CDR3 is CSVYWGTSSYEQYF. CDR3 bases: TGCAGCGTTTACTGGGGTACCAGCTCCTACGAGCAGTACTTC.

This clonotype was seen ten or more times. The chain joins TRBV2 to TRBJ1-6; TRBD1 matches 7 bases. V gave up 8 bases and J gave up 10 bases; unmatched junction bases: 8. The germline V gene has CDR1 SNHLY and CDR2 FYNNEI. The CDR3 is 13 amino acids. CDR3 sequence reads: CASLKQGLSPLHF. Written as DNA, the CDR3 is TGTGCCAGCTTAAAACAGGGGTTATCACCCCTCCACTTT. The full variable domain, in which reference TRBV2 and TRBJ1-6 provide the parts outside the CDR3, is EPEVTQTPSHQVTQMGQEVILRCVPISNHLYFYWYRQILGQKVEFLVSFYNNEISEKSEIFDDQFSVERPDGSNFTLKIRSTKLEDSAMYFCASLKQGLSPLHFGNGTRLTVT.

This clonotype came up many times. The junction does not match germline at one end; this may be a read error. The V gene is TRBV12-3 or TRBV12-4, the J gene TRBJ1-1, with 8 nucleotides matching TRBD1. This CDR3 spans 15 amino acids. The CDR3 DNA reads TGTGCCAGCAGTCCCTCGGGACAGGTGAACACTGAAACTTTCTTT. Residues: CASSPSGQVNTETFF.

The genes are TRBV12-5 and TRBJ1-1; possibly TRBD1 for D (5 bases). V was cut by 7 bases and J by 8 bases, with 8 bases left in between. The germline gives CDR1 LGHNT, CDR2 FRNRAP. The CDR3 consists of 10 residues. The CDR3 DNA follows: TGTGCTAGTGAAGAGGGGGAAGCTTTCTTT. Protein product: CASEEGEAFF.

This clonotype was picked up many times. The gene calls are TRBV6-2 or TRBV6-3 and TRBJ2-4; 8 positions match TRBD2. V lost 0 bases to trimming and J lost 0 bases; unmatched junction nucleotides: 4. CDR3 length: 17 amino acids. Germline-derived CDR1 and CDR2 are MNHEY and SVGEGT. The CDR3 loop is CASSYSGLAGAKNIQYF. For the CDR3, the DNA is TGTGCCAGCAGTTACTCGGGCCTAGCGGGAGCCAAAAACATTCAGTACTTC.

Many counts were recorded for this clonotype. The chain recombines TRBV29-1 with TRBJ2-5, with D maybe TRBD1 (7 bases). With 6 bases removed from V and 5 bases from J, the gap between germline ends came to 16 bases. Germline V lookup: CDR1 SQVTM, CDR2 ANQGSEA. The CDR3 consists of 13 residues. The CDR3 DNA sequence: TGCAGCGTCGAGGAGGGGGCGGGTGAGACCCAGTACTTC. As protein: CSVEEGAGETQYF.